This T cell receptor beta chain derives from a study of T and B cells in COVID-19 patients. The V gene lost 8 bases and the J gene lost 4 bases, with 21 bases spanning the gap. The CDR3 loop spans 16 amino acids. Germline assignment: CDR1 MNHNS and CDR2 SASEGT. BIOMED2 TRB-A/B primer pools were used in multiplex TRB PCR. TCRdb called the multiplex PCR reads again in MiXCR, with one record for every CDR3 protein. The repertoire holds tens of thousands of distinct CDR3 sequences, with over 25% as singletons. TRB was amplified from about 260-540 ng of blood genomic DNA. The chain carries TRBV6-1 and TRBJ1-5, with D unresolved. This clonotype was obtained from a human donor who had recovered from COVID-19. The sample consisted of blood. DNA of the CDR3: TGTGCCAGCCAATTATCGCAAGGGATTTGGAATCAGCCCCAGCATTTT. Translation: CASQLSQGIWNQPQHF.